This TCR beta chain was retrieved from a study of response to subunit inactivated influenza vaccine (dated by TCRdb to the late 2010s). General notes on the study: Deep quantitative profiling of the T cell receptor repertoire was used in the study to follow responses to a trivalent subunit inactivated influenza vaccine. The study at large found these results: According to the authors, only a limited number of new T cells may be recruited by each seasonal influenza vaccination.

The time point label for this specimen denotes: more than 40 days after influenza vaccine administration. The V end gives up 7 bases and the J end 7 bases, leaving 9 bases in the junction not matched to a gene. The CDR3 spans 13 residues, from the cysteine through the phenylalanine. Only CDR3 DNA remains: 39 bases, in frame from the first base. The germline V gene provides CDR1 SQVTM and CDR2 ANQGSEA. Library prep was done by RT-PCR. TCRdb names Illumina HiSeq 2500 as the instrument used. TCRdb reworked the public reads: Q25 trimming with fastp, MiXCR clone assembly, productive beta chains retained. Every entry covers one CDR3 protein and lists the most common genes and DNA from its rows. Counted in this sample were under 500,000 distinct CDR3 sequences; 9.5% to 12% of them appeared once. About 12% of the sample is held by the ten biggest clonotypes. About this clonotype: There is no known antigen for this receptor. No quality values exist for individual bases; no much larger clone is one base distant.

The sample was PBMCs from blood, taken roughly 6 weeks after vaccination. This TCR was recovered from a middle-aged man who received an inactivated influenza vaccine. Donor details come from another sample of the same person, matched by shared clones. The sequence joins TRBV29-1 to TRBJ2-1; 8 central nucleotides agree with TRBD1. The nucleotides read TGCAGCGGGGGGACAGGAGCAGGGAATGAGCAGTTCTTC. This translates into CSGGTGAGNEQFF.